Described below is a single T cell receptor beta chain sequence and its context. This receptor's antigen is unknown. The input lacks base qualities; no much larger clone sits a single base away. This entry comes from a study of T cell responses to AZD1222 COVID-19 vaccine (dated by TCRdb to about 2021). Background on the whole study: AZD1222 recipients with second doses at about 4 weeks or about 12 weeks were pooled, because spike-specific TCR depth and breadth did not differ between schedules. A total of 230 or so trial participants underwent TCR sequencing, of whom about 200 received two doses of AZD1222 and some 26 received two doses of the MenACWY control vaccine. Enrollment into the trials was organized by age into subgroups of 18-55, 56-69 and 70-plus years, and those subgroups contained about 160, 30 and 59 TCR-sequenced participants, respectively.

The CDR3 regions of human TCRbeta chains were subjected to immunosequencing. The authors processed their data as follows. TCRs in the repertoires were matched against a reference library of SARS-CoV-2-specific TCRs that had been generated with the MIRA antigen-specificity platform. Breadth was defined as the fraction of unique TCRs that were SARS-CoV-2-associated, and depth was defined as the fraction of total T cells that were SARS-CoV-2-associated. Using the MIRA data, every spike-specific TCR was mapped to the spike region that the TCR reacted to and assigned to either a CD4 or a CD8 class. Log10-transformed breadth and depth values were compared by one-way ANOVA with Sidak's multiple comparisons tests. In TCRdb, the immuneACCESS table is reduced to in-frame sequences with V and J assigned. These tables do not hold every clone; where another copy was compared, an unresolved V gene accounts for under half, and the others remain unexplained. The V and J calls and clone size are taken from that table; D and trimming were inferred from the DNA. The sample profile shows 100,000 to 150,000 clones; about 90% of them were found once. The top ten constitute 4% to 5% of the sample.

Broader findings and caveats from the paper: Reportedly, close to half of the unique spike-specific TCRs recognized epitopes lying outside the regions that are mutated in the B.1.351 and B.1.1.7 variants. A significant rise in spike-specific TCR breadth and depth was observed after two AZD1222 doses relative to day 0 and relative to MenACWY recipients. The whole spike protein was spanned by vaccine-associated CD4 TCRs, and dominant responses were seen in regions 160-218 and 743-854. Participants were mostly white British and included more females than males, and it was suggested by the authors that clonal diversity may have been underestimated. Conclusions about previously exposed vaccinees are limited, since just 6 or 7 AZD1222 recipients were seropositive for SARS-CoV-2 at baseline. The 56-69-year group was small, and its depth increase did not reach significance, likely because of low power. Because no day 14 peak-response samples were available, repertoires were characterized only after the peak T cell response.

The time point label on this specimen signifies: baseline before first vaccination. Vaccinee samples were obtained from the UK trials COV001 and COV002, which included a single-blind randomized controlled phase 2/3 trial of AZD1222 (ChAdOx1 nCoV-19) in healthy adults. For TCRbeta chain sequencing, PBMC samples from trial participants were taken at day 0 and at day 28 after the second dose. The V end loses 1 base and the J end loses 1 base, and a stretch of 4 bases separates them. From the germline V gene (reference sequence), CDR1 is SGHAT and CDR2 is FQDESV. Taken from cysteine to phenylalanine, the CDR3 has 13 residues. Only the CDR3 part of the read is kept: 39 bases, read in frame from the first base.

The input for sequencing was peripheral blood, taken on day 0 of AZD1222 vaccination. The TCR was taken from an adult in good health. The V and J genes are TRBV11-1 and TRBJ1-1; the D gene identity is not certain. In nucleotides, the sequence is TGTGCCAGCAGCTTAGTACAGAACACTGAAGCTTTCTTT. This sequence encodes CASSLVQNTEAFF.